The 8 T cell receptor beta chains below were found in one sample sequenced in a study of OX40 agonist ivuxolimab in advanced cancers. Profiled with immunoSEQ multiplex PCR; TCRdb holds only in-frame clones, not every one. Among roughly 75,000 clones listed, 90% were seen once. This sample comprised CD4+ or CD8+ T cells sorted from blood, obtained in a trial of the OX40 agonist ivuxolimab. Receptors were obtained from an adult with an advanced solid tumor such as melanoma, head and neck, liver or kidney cancer.

This clone occurred once. This chain connects TRBV10-3 to TRBJ2-7; D gene ambiguous. CDR3 size: 13 residues. CDR1 and CDR2 (germline): ENHRY, SYGVKD. V dropped 2 bases and J dropped 6 bases, with 11 bases sitting between them. CDR3 nucleotides: TGTGCCATCAGTGAGCAGGTCGCCGGCGAGCAGTACTTC. This translates into CAISEQVAGEQYF.

CDR3: CASSLGHGPQETQYF. The CDR3 DNA follows: TGTGCCAGCAGCTTAGGTCATGGGCCTCAAGAGACCCAGTACTTC. This rearrangement joins TRBV11-1 to TRBJ2-5, with D unresolved. The CDR3 extends over 15 amino acids. Per the germline V gene, CDR1 is SGHAT and CDR2 is FQDESV (reference sequence). V shed 1 base and J shed 2 bases, with 11 bases lying between them.

V is TRBV7-8 and J is TRBJ1-4; D is possibly TRBD1 (5 bases). Trimming shortened V by 4 bases and J by 3 bases, and 9 bases separated the two germline ends. The length of the CDR3 is 14 residues. Germline loops: CDR1 SGHVS, CDR2 FQNEAQ. CDR3 in DNA: TGTGCCAGCAGCTCTTGGGGGGCTAATGAAAAACTGTTTTTT. The encoded protein is CASSSWGANEKLFF.

The chain has TRBV2 and TRBJ1-5; no firm D call. Germline V gene data show CDR1 as SNHLY and CDR2 as FYNNEI. The CDR3 extends over 15 amino acids. The V end lost 6 bases, the J end lost 0 bases, and 12 bases lay between the germline ends. CDR3 nucleotides: TGTGCCAGCAGCGAGAGTCCCCATAGCAATCAGCCCCAGCATTTT. Protein: CASSESPHSNQPQHF.

CDR3 protein: CASSQHGTQWGYGYTF. In DNA form, the CDR3 reads TGTGCCAGCAGCCAACACGGAACCCAGTGGGGCTATGGCTACACCTTC. This chain links TRBV14 with TRBJ1-2; D is unclear. V lost 2 bases, J lost 4 bases, and 17 bases lay in between. Germline V CDR1 and CDR2: SGHDN, FVKESK. CDR3 length: 16 residues.

J is TRBJ1-1 and V is TRBV2; D remains ambiguous. Per germline, CDR1 SNHLY and CDR2 FYNNEI. V was clipped by 5 bases and J by 4 bases, with 11 bases between them. CDR3 size: 13 residues. CDR3 DNA: TGTGCCAGCAGTAAGGCGGGTGGCACTGAAGCTTTCTTT. Translation gives CASSKAGGTEAFF.

The J gene is TRBJ2-2, the V gene TRBV28; D possibly corresponds to TRBD1 (5 bases). The CDR3 spans 15 residues. Between the trimmed V and J ends, which lost 3 bases and 1 base, there was a span of 9 bases. CDR1 and CDR2 from the germline V gene are MDHEN and SYDVKM. DNA of the CDR3: TGTGCCAGCAGTTTGCTAGGGGTGAACACCGGGGAGCTGTTTTTT. Its protein product is CASSLLGVNTGELFF. The entire variable domain, with the rest obtained from reference TRBV28 and TRBJ2-2, is as follows: DVKVTQSSRYLVKRTGEKVFLECVQDMDHENMFWYRQDPGLGLRLIYFSYDVKMKEKGDIPEGYSVSREKKERFSLILESASTNQTSMYLCASSLLGVNTGELFFGEGSRLTVL.

This rearrangement joins TRBV2 to TRBJ2-3; 8 bases fit TRBD2. The CDR3 covers 15 residues. Trimming removed 3 bases from V and 6 bases from J; junction bases left unmatched: 8. Germline CDR1 and CDR2: SNHLY and FYNNEI. The CDR3 here is CASSDLRGGGDTQYF. The CDR3 DNA reads TGTGCCAGCAGTGACCTTCGGGGGGGAGGGGATACGCAGTATTTT.